These 15 T cell receptor beta chains came from one sample sequenced in a study of Graves' ophthalmopathy and Graves' hyperthyroidism. RNA transcripts provided the template for amplifying TCR beta CDR3 regions. First-round RT-PCR relied on HTBI primers, and a second-round multiplex PCR came next. MiXCR was run by TCRdb on the multiplex PCR reads, yielding one entry per CDR3 protein. The sample lists approximately 640,000 distinct CDR3 sequences; more than 40% were seen once. Material for sequencing was peripheral blood. Receptors originate from an adult man with Graves' ophthalmopathy.

This chain connects TRBV29-1 to TRBJ2-5; 10 positions match TRBD1. Per the germline V gene, CDR1 is SQVTM and CDR2 is ANQGSEA. The CDR3 consists of 14 residues. J was trimmed by 4 bases and V by 3 bases; bases with no gene match: 5. CDR3 bases: TGCAGCGTTGAGACCGGGACAGGGGCAGAGACCCAGTACTTC. This encodes CSVETGTGAETQYF.

A note on this clonotype: This may arise from a read error, as a much more abundant clone is one base away. The chain links TRBV19 to TRBJ1-6; 7 nucleotides line up with TRBD1. CDR1 is LNHDA and CDR2 is SQIVND in the germline V gene (reference sequence). This CDR3 has 14 amino acids. CDR3 region: CASRSDRTGSPLRF. CDR3 DNA sequence: TGTGCCAGTAGATCGGACAGGACGGGATCACCCCTCCGCTTT.

The rearrangement uses TRBV12-3 or TRBV12-4 and TRBJ2-2; tentatively, D is TRBD2 (7 bases). The V gene lost 6 bases and the J gene lost 2 bases, with 22 bases spanning the gap. The CDR3 runs to 18 residues. CDR3 in DNA: TGTGCCAGCAGGTACCCCTTTGGGGGGGCCACAAACACCGGGGAGCTGTTTTTT. It specifies CASRYPFGGATNTGELFF.

This chain connects TRBV6-2 or TRBV6-3 to TRBJ2-5, with D perhaps TRBD2 (5 bases). The CDR3 runs to 13 residues. CDR1 MNHEY and CDR2 SVGEGT come from the germline V gene. The V end was cut by 7 bases, the J end by 5 bases, with 14 bases between. This CDR3 reads CASTPERRETQYF. The DNA for the CDR3 is TGTGCCAGCACTCCAGAAAGGAGGGAGACCCAGTACTTC.

At least ten counts were recorded for this clonotype. The chain employs TRBV19 and TRBJ1-1, with D perhaps TRBD1 (5 bases). V was clipped by 9 bases and J by 4 bases, with 30 bases between them. The CDR3 has 18 residues. Germline V gives CDR1 LNHDA, CDR2 SQIVND (reference sequence). In DNA form, the CDR3 reads TGTGCCAGCGGACATGGAAGACCCCCCCATGTCGGCGGCACTGAAGCTTTCTTT. This translates into CASGHGRPPHVGGTEAFF. Variable domain in full (rest from reference TRBV19 and TRBJ1-1): DGGITQSPKYLFRKEGQNVTLSCEQNLNHDAMYWYRQDPGQGLRLIYYSQIVNDFQKGDIAEGYSVSREKKESFPLTVTSAQKNPTAFYLCASGHGRPPHVGGTEAFFGQGTRLTVV.

This clonotype was observed a handful of times. The chain couples TRBV12-3 or TRBV12-4 to TRBJ2-7; perhaps TRBD1 as D (6 bases). Trimming shortened V by 3 bases and J by 4 bases, and 16 bases separated the two germline ends. The CDR3 extends over 15 amino acids. CDR3 protein: CASSFHTGTLYEQYF. The DNA for the CDR3 is TGTGCCAGCAGTTTCCACACCGGGACACTTTACGAGCAGTACTTC.

The rearrangement uses TRBV20-1 and TRBJ1-2; D may be TRBD1 (6 bases). The V gene lost 2 bases and the J gene lost 0 bases, with 16 bases spanning the gap. CDR3 length: 16 residues. CDR1 DFQATT and CDR2 SNEGSKA come from the germline V gene (reference sequence). The CDR3 is CSARQDGGTTNYGYTF. The CDR3 nucleotides read TGCAGTGCTAGACAGGACGGGGGCACTACTAACTATGGCTACACCTTC.

This clonotype was found many times. CDR3 sequence (DNA): TGCGCCAGCAGCTTGGTTGGCGACTCTGGCACTGAAGCTTTCTTT. This sequence encodes CASSLVGDSGTEAFF. The chain combines TRBV5-1 with TRBJ1-1, with D hard to call. The V end lost 0 bases, the J end lost 4 bases, and 13 bases lay between the germline ends. Germline lookup yields CDR1 SGHRS and CDR2 YFSETQ. This CDR3 region has 15 residues.

This chain links TRBV4-2 with TRBJ1-2; D remains ambiguous. The V gene's germline CDR1 is LGHNA and CDR2 YNFKEQ. The CDR3 has 17 residues. V was trimmed by 5 bases and J by 0 bases, leaving 19 bases between them. CDR3 amino acids: CASSVRPLGRANYGYTF. The CDR3, as DNA: TGTGCCAGCAGCGTTCGACCCCTGGGCAGAGCTAACTATGGCTACACCTTC.

This clonotype was seen ten or more times. The chain is built from TRBV10-3 and TRBJ2-7; 10 positions match TRBD1. From germline, CDR1 is ENHRY and CDR2 SYGVKD. With 7 bases clipped from V and 2 bases from J, the junction kept 5 bases outside the gene matches. This CDR3 region has 14 residues. The CDR3 sequence is CAIKGQGLPYEQYF. The CDR3 DNA follows: TGTGCCATCAAGGGACAGGGGTTGCCCTACGAGCAGTACTTC.

V usage is TRBV12-3 or TRBV12-4 and J usage is TRBJ1-2; unclear D gene. V was clipped by 6 bases and J by 8 bases, with 16 bases between them. This CDR3 is 13 amino acids long. The CDR3 loop reads CASSQARGEGYTF. CDR3 nucleotides: TGTGCCAGCAGCCAAGCCCGGGGTGAAGGCTACACCTTC.

This clonotype showed up many times. The chain is built from TRBV20-1 and TRBJ2-5, with TRBD2 matching over 9 bases. CDR1 is DFQATT, CDR2 SNEGSKA, per germline (reference sequence). The CDR3 has 15 residues. Trimming took 6 bases from V and 3 from J; bases not matched to a gene: 11. Written as DNA, the CDR3 is TGCAGTGCCGGCGGCTTCGCGGGGGGGAAAGAGACCCAGTACTTC. Amino acids: CSAGGFAGGKETQYF.

The V gene is TRBV5-1, the J gene TRBJ2-7; D possibly corresponds to TRBD2 (5 bases). V dropped 4 bases and J dropped 2 bases, with 16 bases sitting between them. The CDR3 extends over 15 amino acids. The germline CDR1 and CDR2 sequences are SGHRS and YFSETQ. Written as DNA, the CDR3 is TGCGCCAGCAGCCAGGAGGCGCATCTGACCTACGAGCAGTACTTC. Residues: CASSQEAHLTYEQYF.

The sample holds many counts of this clonotype. This rearrangement joins TRBV20-1 to TRBJ1-1, with D hard to call. The V gene's germline CDR1 is DFQATT and CDR2 SNEGSKA (reference sequence). Trimming pared 1 base from V and 3 bases from J, leaving 9 bases between. The CDR3 is 13 residues long. CDR3 protein: CSARGPSDTEAFF. CDR3 DNA sequence: TGCAGTGCTAGAGGTCCAAGCGACACTGAAGCTTTCTTT.

This clonotype was counted only a few times. The gene calls are TRBV12-3 or TRBV12-4 and TRBJ2-5, with TRBD2 matching over 14 bases. This CDR3 spans 17 amino acids. V lost 4 bases, J lost 2 bases, and 6 bases stayed unmatched. CDR3 bases: TGTGCCAGCAGTTCCGGGACTAGCGGGAGTGGACAAGAGACCCAGTACTTC. As protein: CASSSGTSGSGQETQYF.